The next 21 T cell receptor beta chains were all read from a single sample in a study of blood T cell repertoires in COVID-19. Method: immunoSEQ multiplex PCR; TCRdb's copy keeps in-frame clones and lacks some. The data show some 300,000 clones, around 87% seen once. Material for sequencing was peripheral blood. The receptors here all came from a middle-aged woman with COVID-19, enrolled during active disease.

This clone was counted once. This rearrangement joins TRBV5-6 to TRBJ1-2; 7 nucleotides agree with TRBD1. The ends lost 2 bases at V and 7 bases at J; junction bases unmatched: 8. The V gene's germline CDR1 is SGHDT and CDR2 YYEEEE. This CDR3 contains 14 residues. The CDR3 DNA is TGTGCCAGCAGCTTATCAGGGGGATTAGGTGGCTACACCTTC. Residues: CASSLSGGLGGYTF.

For this clone: The same CDR3 arises from other DNA sequences in this sample as well. The rearrangement links TRBV5-6 to TRBJ1-1, with 8 positions matching TRBD1. This CDR3 spans 13 amino acids. Trimming removed 4 bases from V and 4 bases from J; junction bases left unmatched: 3. Germline V CDR1 and CDR2: SGHDT, YYEEEE. CDR3 protein: CASSRTGGTEAFF. Here the CDR3 DNA reads TGTGCCAGCAGCAGAACAGGGGGCACTGAAGCTTTCTTT.

Written as DNA, the CDR3 is TGTGCCAGCGGGGCCTGGACAGGGTTCTCCTACGAGCAGTACTTC. Translating gives CASGAWTGFSYEQYF. The chain has TRBV2 and TRBJ2-7, with 8 bases that match TRBD1. Germline assignment: CDR1 SNHLY and CDR2 FYNNEI. This CDR3 spans 15 amino acids. V lost 8 bases, J lost 0 bases, and 9 bases stayed unmatched.

V usage is TRBV5-6 and J usage is TRBJ2-7; D is unclear. This CDR3 has 11 residues. Germline V gene data show CDR1 as SGHDT and CDR2 as YYEEEE. V was trimmed by 3 bases and J by 3 bases, leaving 4 bases between them. The chain's CDR3 is CASSSYYEQYF. DNA for the CDR3: TGTGCCAGCAGCTCCTACTACGAGCAGTACTTC.

To note about this clone: Germline and junction disagree at one end, which may indicate a read error. The rearrangement links TRBV29-1 to TRBJ2-7; tentative D call: TRBD2 (5 bases). CDR1 is SQVTM and CDR2 is ANQGSEA in the germline V gene. The CDR3 sequence is 8 residues long. The CDR3 spells CSVGMNDF. The CDR3 DNA reads as TGCAGCGTCGGGATGAATGACTTC.

The chain joins TRBV14 to TRBJ1-2; maybe TRBD1 (5 bases). CDR3 length equals 14 residues. Germline V CDR1 and CDR2: SGHDN, FVKESK. The V and J ends lost 1 base and 1 base respectively, with 7 bases between them. The CDR3 sequence is CASSQVQGNYGYTF. CDR3 DNA: TGTGCCAGCAGCCAAGTTCAGGGTAACTATGGCTACACCTTC. Full variable domain (rest looked up from reference TRBV14 and TRBJ1-2): EAGVTQFPSHSVIEKGQTVTLRCDPISGHDNLYWYRRVMGKEIKFLLHFVKESKQDESGMPNNRFLAERTGGTYSTLKVQPAELEDSGVYFCASSQVQGNYGYTFGSGTRLTVV.

V and J are TRBV5-6 and TRBJ1-1; D is undetermined. This CDR3 is 15 amino acids long. Germline V gene sequence: CDR1 SGHDT, CDR2 YYEEEE. Trimming took 0 bases from V and 0 from J, leaving 9 bases between them. CDR3 sequence reads: CASSLVGRVNTEAFF. For the CDR3, the DNA is TGTGCCAGCAGCTTGGTTGGGCGGGTGAACACTGAAGCTTTCTTT.

The chain carries TRBV6-1 and TRBJ2-1; D may be TRBD2 (6 bases). Trimming removed 2 bases at V and 8 bases at J, with 19 bases between. There are 16 residues in the CDR3. Germline assignment: CDR1 MNHNS and CDR2 SASEGT. CDR3 DNA sequence: TGTGCCAGCAGTGAATATACACCGGCCGGGGGTGATGAGCAGTTCTTC. Translating it yields CASSEYTPAGGDEQFF.

The chain recombines TRBV7-9 with TRBJ2-3; D is undetermined. V lost 4 bases to trimming and J lost 4 bases, with 9 bases between them. The germline V gene has CDR1 SEHNR and CDR2 FQNEAQ (reference sequence). The CDR3 runs 13 residues. In DNA form, the CDR3 reads TGTGCCAGCAGCTCGTTTGGCCCAGATACGCAGTATTTT. Translated, it gives CASSSFGPDTQYF.

The V call is TRBV6-5, the J call TRBJ1-1; the D gene is possibly TRBD1 (5 bases). V shed 7 bases and J shed 0 bases, with 12 bases lying between them. The CDR3 runs to 14 residues. The germline CDR1 and CDR2 sequences are MNHEY and SVGAGI. DNA of the CDR3: TGTGCCAGCAAGCGGGACGCACTGAACACTGAAGCTTTCTTT. Translating gives CASKRDALNTEAFF.

V is TRBV9 and J is TRBJ1-1; D gene unclear. Trimming shortened V by 0 bases and J by 3 bases, and 12 bases separated the two germline ends. CDR3 length: 15 amino acids. The germline CDR1 and CDR2 sequences are SGDLS and YYNGEE. CDR3 loop: CASSVDLGRYTEAFF. The CDR3 DNA reads as TGTGCCAGCAGCGTAGATCTGGGGAGGTACACTGAAGCTTTCTTT. The full variable domain, with the rest looked up from reference TRBV9 and TRBJ1-1, is DSGVTQTPKHLITATGQRVTLRCSPRSGDLSVYWYQQSLDQGLQFLIQYYNGEERAKGNILERFSAQQFPDLHSELNLSSLELGDSALYFCASSVDLGRYTEAFFGQGTRLTVV.

The chain links TRBV29-1 to TRBJ2-3; D uncertain. The germline CDR1 and CDR2 sequences are SQVTM and ANQGSEA. The ends were cut back, 8 bases at V and 0 bases at J, with 6 bases in the middle. The CDR3 extends over 11 amino acids. The CDR3 reads CSSASTDTQYF. CDR3 nucleotide sequence: TGCAGCTCGGCTAGCACAGATACGCAGTATTTT.

The chain employs TRBV6-1 and TRBJ1-4, with D unresolved. Germline V gene sequence: CDR1 MNHNS, CDR2 SASEGT. Trimming shortened V by 2 bases and J by 8 bases, and 12 bases separated the two germline ends. The CDR3 length is 14 residues. The CDR3 DNA reads TGTGCCAGCAGTGAACGGGGAGACACCGAAAAACTGTTTTTT. It specifies CASSERGDTEKLFF.

V gene TRBV7-2 combines with J gene TRBJ1-4; 8 bases fit TRBD1. The CDR3 is 14 residues long. Unmatched junction bases numbered 7, after V lost 5 bases and J lost 8 bases. Germline loops: CDR1 SGHTA, CDR2 FQGNSA. This CDR3 is CASSAQGVSEKLFF. The DNA for the CDR3 is TGTGCCAGCAGCGCACAGGGGGTGTCGGAAAAACTGTTTTTT.

V gene TRBV7-6 combines with J gene TRBJ1-2; D perhaps matches TRBD1 (5 bases). The CDR3 has 14 amino acids. Germline CDR1 and CDR2: SGHVS and FNYEAQ. Trimming cost V 5 bases and J 4 bases, with 14 bases left between them. The CDR3 spells CASSPGREVYGYTF. For the CDR3, the DNA is TGTGCCAGCAGCCCAGGCAGGGAGGTCTATGGCTACACCTTC.

As DNA, the CDR3 is TGTGCCAGCAGTTACCAGGCCGTCCAGCTGGGGGGTGAGCAGTTCTTC. It translates to CASSYQAVQLGGEQFF. This rearrangement joins TRBV28 to TRBJ2-1; D perhaps matches TRBD2 (6 bases). CDR3 size: 16 residues. Germline V lookup: CDR1 MDHEN, CDR2 SYDVKM. The ends were cut back, 4 bases at V and 9 bases at J, with 22 bases in the middle.

There are a few counts of this clone. This sequence joins TRBV7-3 and TRBJ2-7, with D possibly being TRBD2 (5 bases). CDR1 and CDR2 from the germline V gene are SGHTA and FQGTGA. V was clipped by 1 base and J by 5 bases, with 9 bases between them. The CDR3 contains 13 residues. The CDR3 loop reads CASSLSPGNEQYF. The CDR3 nucleotides read TGTGCCAGCAGCTTAAGTCCGGGAAACGAGCAGTACTTC.

The rearrangement joins TRBV18 to TRBJ2-1, with D perhaps matching TRBD2 (5 bases). V lost 3 bases to trimming and J lost 6 bases, with 9 bases between them. The CDR3 contains 13 residues. From germline, CDR1 is KGHSH and CDR2 LQKENI. CDR3 region: CASSPEGFNEQFF. CDR3 nucleotide sequence: TGTGCCAGCTCACCTGAGGGTTTCAATGAGCAGTTCTTC.

This clone has just one count. This chain connects TRBV27 to TRBJ2-1; 7 bases are shared with TRBD2. J was trimmed by 4 bases and V by 2 bases; bases with no gene match: 8. From germline, CDR1 is MNHEY and CDR2 SMNVEV (reference sequence). The CDR3 consists of 16 residues. The CDR3 here is CASSLMSLAAYNEQFF. As DNA, the CDR3 is TGTGCCAGCAGTTTAATGTCGCTAGCGGCTTACAATGAGCAGTTCTTC.

The count of this clone is one. V is TRBV5-4 and J is TRBJ2-6; 9 nucleotides line up with TRBD1. This CDR3 region has 17 residues. In germline, CDR1 is SGHNT, CDR2 YYREEE (reference sequence). V lost 4 bases, J lost 1 base, and 6 bases stayed unmatched. For the CDR3, the DNA is TGTGCCAGCAGCGCCCGGGACAGGGCATCTGGGGCCAACGTCCTGACTTTC. This codes for CASSARDRASGANVLTF. The whole variable domain, filled in from reference TRBV5-4 and TRBJ2-6, reads ETGVTQSPTHLIKTRGQQVTLRCSSQSGHNTVSWYQQALGQGPQFIFQYYREEENGRGNFPPRFSGLQFPNYSSELNVNALELDDSALYLCASSARDRASGANVLTFGAGSRLTVL.

The genes are TRBV28 and TRBJ2-7, with 7 bases matching TRBD2. CDR3 length equals 14 residues. The ends lost 5 bases at V and 4 bases at J; junction bases unmatched: 8. Germline V lookup: CDR1 MDHEN, CDR2 SYDVKM. The CDR3 reads CASSIPGLQYEQYF. DNA for the CDR3: TGTGCCAGCAGTATTCCGGGACTACAATACGAGCAGTACTTC. Filled out from reference TRBV28 and TRBJ2-7, the complete variable domain reads DVKVTQSSRYLVKRTGEKVFLECVQDMDHENMFWYRQDPGLGLRLIYFSYDVKMKEKGDIPEGYSVSREKKERFSLILESASTNQTSMYLCASSIPGLQYEQYFGPGTRLTVT.